Given below is one TCR beta chain in context. Antigen: not known. The sample originates from a study of OX40 agonist ivuxolimab in advanced cancers. CDR3 length: 18 amino acids. Germline V lookup: CDR1 SGHVS, CDR2 FQNEAQ. With 5 bases removed from V and 0 bases from J, the gap between germline ends came to 20 bases. Findings and limits, study-wide: Also present in some nonresponders was a low level of normalized T-cell clonal expansion. The specificity for antigen of the expanded peripheral T cells was not determined.

Using immunoSEQ multiplex PCR, the repertoire was profiled, and TCRdb retains in-frame clones only, with some absent. Of tens of thousands of clones in the sample, about 89% were seen once. The source of this sequence is an adult with an advanced solid tumor such as melanoma, head and neck, liver or kidney cancer. The sample consisted of CD4+ or CD8+ T cells sorted from blood, taken in a trial of the OX40 agonist ivuxolimab. This sequence joins TRBV7-8 and TRBJ1-3; D is possibly TRBD1 (5 bases). The CDR3 DNA follows: TGTGCCAGCAGCGGGACCAAGCCACAGGCGAGCTCTGGAAACACCATATATTTT. This sequence encodes CASSGTKPQASSGNTIYF.